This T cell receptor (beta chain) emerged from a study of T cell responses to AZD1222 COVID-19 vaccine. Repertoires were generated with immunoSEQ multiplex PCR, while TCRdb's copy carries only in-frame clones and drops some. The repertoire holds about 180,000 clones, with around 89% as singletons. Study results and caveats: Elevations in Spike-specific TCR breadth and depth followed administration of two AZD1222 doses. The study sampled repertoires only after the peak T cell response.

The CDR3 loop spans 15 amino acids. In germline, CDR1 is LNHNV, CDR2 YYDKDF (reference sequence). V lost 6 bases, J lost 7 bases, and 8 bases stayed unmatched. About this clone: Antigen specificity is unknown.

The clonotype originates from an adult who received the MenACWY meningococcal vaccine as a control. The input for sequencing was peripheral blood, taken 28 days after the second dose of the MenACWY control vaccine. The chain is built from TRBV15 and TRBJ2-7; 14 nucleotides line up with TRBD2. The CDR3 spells CATRLGTSGRGEQYF. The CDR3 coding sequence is TGTGCCACCAGGTTAGGGACTAGCGGGAGAGGGGAGCAGTACTTC.